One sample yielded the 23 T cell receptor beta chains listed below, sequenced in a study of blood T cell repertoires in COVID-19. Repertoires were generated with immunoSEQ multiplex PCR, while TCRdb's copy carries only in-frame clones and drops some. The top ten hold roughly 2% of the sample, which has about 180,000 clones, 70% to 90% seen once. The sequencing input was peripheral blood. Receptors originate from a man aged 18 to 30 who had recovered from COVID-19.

The CDR3 sequence is CASSLRLAGGPDTQYF. The CDR3 DNA is TGTGCCAGCAGCTTGAGACTAGCGGGAGGGCCAGATACGCAGTATTTT. This rearrangement joins TRBV5-4 to TRBJ2-3, with TRBD2 matching 14 bases. This CDR3 has 16 amino acids. V was clipped by 1 base and J by 4 bases; unmatched bases: 2. In germline, CDR1 is SGHNT, CDR2 YYREEE (reference sequence). The whole variable domain, remainder taken from reference TRBV5-4 and TRBJ2-3, is ETGVTQSPTHLIKTRGQQVTLRCSSQSGHNTVSWYQQALGQGPQFIFQYYREEENGRGNFPPRFSGLQFPNYSSELNVNALELDDSALYLCASSLRLAGGPDTQYFGPGTRLTVL.

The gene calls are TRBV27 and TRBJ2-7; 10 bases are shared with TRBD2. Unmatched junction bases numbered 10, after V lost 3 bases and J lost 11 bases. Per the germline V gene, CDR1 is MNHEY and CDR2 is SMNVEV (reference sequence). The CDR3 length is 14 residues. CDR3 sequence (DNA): TGTGCCAGCAGTTTCTCTAGCGGGAGATCAAAGGAGTACTTC. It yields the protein CASSFSSGRSKEYF.

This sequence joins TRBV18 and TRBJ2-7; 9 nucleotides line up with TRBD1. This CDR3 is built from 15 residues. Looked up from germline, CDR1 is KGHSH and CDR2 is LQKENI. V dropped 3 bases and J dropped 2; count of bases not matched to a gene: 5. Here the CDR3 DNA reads TGTGCCAGCTCACCCGCGACAGGGGGGACCTACGAGCAGTACTTC. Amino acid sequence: CASSPATGGTYEQYF.

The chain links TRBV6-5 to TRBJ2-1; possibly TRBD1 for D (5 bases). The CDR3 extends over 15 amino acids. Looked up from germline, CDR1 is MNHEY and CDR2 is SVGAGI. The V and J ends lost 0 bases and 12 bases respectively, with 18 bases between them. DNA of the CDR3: TGTGCCAGCAGTTACTCGAGGAACGCGGACACGGGGCAGTTCTTC. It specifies CASSYSRNADTGQFF.

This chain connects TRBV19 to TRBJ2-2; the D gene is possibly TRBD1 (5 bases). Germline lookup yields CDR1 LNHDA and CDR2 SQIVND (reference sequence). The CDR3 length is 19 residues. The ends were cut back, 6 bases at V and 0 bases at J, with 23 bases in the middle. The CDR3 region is CASRRPLGAVRSNTGELFF. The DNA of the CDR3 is TGTGCCAGTAGACGCCCGCTTGGGGCGGTCCGGTCGAACACCGGGGAGCTGTTTTTT.

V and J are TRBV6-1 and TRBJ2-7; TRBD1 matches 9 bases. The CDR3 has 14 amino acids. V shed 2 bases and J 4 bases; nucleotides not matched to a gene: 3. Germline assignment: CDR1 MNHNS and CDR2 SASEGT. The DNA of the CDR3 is TGTGCCAGCAGTGAACGGGACAGGGCTTACGAGCAGTACTTC. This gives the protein CASSERDRAYEQYF.

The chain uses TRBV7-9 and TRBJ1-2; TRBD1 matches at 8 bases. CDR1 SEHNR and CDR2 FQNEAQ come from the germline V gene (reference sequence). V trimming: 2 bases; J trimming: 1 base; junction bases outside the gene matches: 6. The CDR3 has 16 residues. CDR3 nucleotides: TGTGCCAGCAGCTTATCGAGGACAGGGATTAACTATGGCTACACCTTC. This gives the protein CASSLSRTGINYGYTF.

In DNA form, the CDR3 reads TGTGCCAGCGGCCTGTGGACAGGGGAGCTGTTTTTT. Amino acids: CASGLWTGELFF. The chain couples TRBV6-5 to TRBJ2-2; D perhaps matches TRBD1 (5 bases). V lost 8 bases and J lost 8, with 12 bases in between. CDR1 is MNHEY and CDR2 is SVGAGI in the germline V gene. The CDR3 contains 12 residues.

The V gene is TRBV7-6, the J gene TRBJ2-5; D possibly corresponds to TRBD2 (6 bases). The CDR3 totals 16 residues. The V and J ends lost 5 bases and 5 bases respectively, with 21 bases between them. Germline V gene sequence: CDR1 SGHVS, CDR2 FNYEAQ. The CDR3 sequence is CASSPEGSRRVETQYF. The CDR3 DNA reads TGTGCCAGCAGCCCGGAGGGTTCCAGAAGAGTTGAGACCCAGTACTTC.

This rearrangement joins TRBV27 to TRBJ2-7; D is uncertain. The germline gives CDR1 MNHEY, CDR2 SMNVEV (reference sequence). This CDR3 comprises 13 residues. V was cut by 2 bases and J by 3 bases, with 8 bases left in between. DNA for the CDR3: TGTGCCAGCAGTTTAACCAGGAACTACGAGCAGTACTTC. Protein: CASSLTRNYEQYF.

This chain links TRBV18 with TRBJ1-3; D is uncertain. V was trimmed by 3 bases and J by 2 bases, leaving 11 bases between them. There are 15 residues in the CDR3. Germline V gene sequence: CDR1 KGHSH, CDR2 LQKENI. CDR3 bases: TGTGCCAGCTCACCGATTAACAGAGCTGGAAACACCATATATTTT. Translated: CASSPINRAGNTIYF.

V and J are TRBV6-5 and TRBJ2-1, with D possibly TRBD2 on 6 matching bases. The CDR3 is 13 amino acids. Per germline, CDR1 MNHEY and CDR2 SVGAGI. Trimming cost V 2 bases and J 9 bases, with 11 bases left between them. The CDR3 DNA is TGTGCCAGCAGTTACGGCAGGGAGGTTGAGCAGTTCTTC. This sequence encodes CASSYGREVEQFF.

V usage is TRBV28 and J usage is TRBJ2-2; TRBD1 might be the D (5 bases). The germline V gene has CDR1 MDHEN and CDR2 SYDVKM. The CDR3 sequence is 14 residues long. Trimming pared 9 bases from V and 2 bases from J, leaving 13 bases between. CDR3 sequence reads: CASTAGINTGELFF. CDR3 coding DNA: TGTGCCAGTACCGCAGGGATTAACACCGGGGAGCTGTTTTTT.

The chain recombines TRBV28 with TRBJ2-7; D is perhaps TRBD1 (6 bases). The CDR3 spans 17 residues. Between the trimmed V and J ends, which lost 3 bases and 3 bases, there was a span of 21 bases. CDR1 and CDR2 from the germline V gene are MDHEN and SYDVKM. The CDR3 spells CASSFSPKGDHFYEQYF. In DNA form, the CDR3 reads TGTGCCAGCAGTTTCTCCCCAAAGGGGGACCATTTCTACGAGCAGTACTTC.

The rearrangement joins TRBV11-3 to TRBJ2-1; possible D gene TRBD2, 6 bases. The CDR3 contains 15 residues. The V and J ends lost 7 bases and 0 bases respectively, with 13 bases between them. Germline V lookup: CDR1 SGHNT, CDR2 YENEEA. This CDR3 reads CASTTGRSSYNEQFF. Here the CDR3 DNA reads TGTGCCAGCACCACGGGGAGGAGCTCCTACAATGAGCAGTTCTTC.

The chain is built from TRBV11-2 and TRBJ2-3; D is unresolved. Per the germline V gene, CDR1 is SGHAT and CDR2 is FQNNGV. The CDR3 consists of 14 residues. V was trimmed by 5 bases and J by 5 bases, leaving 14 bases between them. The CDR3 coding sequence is TGTGCCAGCAGCCCAGGTCGAGTGGAAGATACGCAGTATTTT. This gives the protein CASSPGRVEDTQYF.

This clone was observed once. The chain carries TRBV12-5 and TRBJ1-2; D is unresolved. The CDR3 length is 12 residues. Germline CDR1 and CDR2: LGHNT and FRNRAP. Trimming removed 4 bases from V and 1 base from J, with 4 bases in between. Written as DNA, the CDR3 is TGTGCTAGTGGTTACAATAACTATGGCTACACCTTC. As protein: CASGYNNYGYTF.

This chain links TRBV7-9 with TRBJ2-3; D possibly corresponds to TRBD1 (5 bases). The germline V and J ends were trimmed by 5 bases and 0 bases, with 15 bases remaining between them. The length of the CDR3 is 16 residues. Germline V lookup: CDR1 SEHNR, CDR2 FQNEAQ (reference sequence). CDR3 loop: CASSPPTGASTDTQYF. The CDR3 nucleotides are TGTGCCAGCAGCCCACCCACAGGAGCTAGCACAGATACGCAGTATTTT.

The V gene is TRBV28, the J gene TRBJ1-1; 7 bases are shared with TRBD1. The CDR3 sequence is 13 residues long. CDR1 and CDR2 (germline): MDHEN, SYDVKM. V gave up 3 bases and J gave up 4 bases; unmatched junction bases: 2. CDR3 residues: CASSLPGGTEAFF. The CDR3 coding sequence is TGTGCCAGCAGTTTGCCAGGGGGCACTGAAGCTTTCTTT.

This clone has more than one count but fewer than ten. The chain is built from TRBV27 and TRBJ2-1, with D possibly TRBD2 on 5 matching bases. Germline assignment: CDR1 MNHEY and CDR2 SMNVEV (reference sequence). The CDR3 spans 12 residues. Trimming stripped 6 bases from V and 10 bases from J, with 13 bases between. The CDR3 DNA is TGTGCCAGCAGCCTAGGAGGTAGGGAGCAGTTCTTC. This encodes CASSLGGREQFF.

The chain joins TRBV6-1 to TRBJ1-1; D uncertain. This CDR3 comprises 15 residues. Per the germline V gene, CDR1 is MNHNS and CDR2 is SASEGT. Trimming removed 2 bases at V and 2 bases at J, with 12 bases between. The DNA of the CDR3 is TGTGCCAGCAGTGAATGGAGTCCGGGAAACACTGAAGCTTTCTTT. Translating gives CASSEWSPGNTEAFF.

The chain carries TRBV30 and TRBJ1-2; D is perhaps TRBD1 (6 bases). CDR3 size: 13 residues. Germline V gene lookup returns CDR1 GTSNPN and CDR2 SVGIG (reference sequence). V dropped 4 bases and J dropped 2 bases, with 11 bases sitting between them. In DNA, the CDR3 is TGTGCCTGGAATTTTGACAGGAACTATGGCTACACCTTC. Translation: CAWNFDRNYGYTF.

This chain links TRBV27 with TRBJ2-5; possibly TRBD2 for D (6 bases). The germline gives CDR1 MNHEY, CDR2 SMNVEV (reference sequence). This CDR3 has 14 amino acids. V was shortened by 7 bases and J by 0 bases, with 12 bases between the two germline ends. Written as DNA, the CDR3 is TGTGCCAGCAAAAGAGGACTACACCAAGAGACCCAGTACTTC. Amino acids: CASKRGLHQETQYF.